The clone carrying this TCR beta chain has more than one count but fewer than ten. These data belong to a study of blood T cell repertoires in COVID-19. About the study: The samples span acute and convalescent COVID-19 from the United States, Italy and Spain. Nucleic acid was either cDNA or gDNA, and it came from T cells, B-cell-depleted T cells, or PBMCs.

Authors' data handling: Cell counts per sample came from amplifying reference gene primers. Profiling relied on immunoSEQ multiplex PCR, and the TCRdb table lists in-frame clones only, not all of them. The DNA was the basis for D and trimming; V, J and clone size are from that table. The profile shows more than 60,000 clones, 65% to 85% of them singletons. Germline V lookup: CDR1 SGHRS, CDR2 YFSETQ. The CDR3 consists of 14 residues. V was clipped by 4 bases and J by 6 bases, with 16 bases between them. The source material was peripheral blood. The TCR was taken from a man aged 45-60 years with acute or convalescent COVID-19. The gene calls are TRBV5-1 and TRBJ1-1; D possibly corresponds to TRBD1 (5 bases). This CDR3 is CASSNPGVKPEAFF. CDR3 bases: TGCGCCAGCAGCAACCCGGGGGTAAAGCCTGAAGCTTTCTTT.